A selection of T cell receptor beta chains follows, all from one sample in a study of PD-1 blockade in classical Hodgkin lymphoma. The method was immunoSEQ multiplex PCR; TCRdb's version includes in-frame clones alone and lacks a portion of them. Among under 45,000 clones, roughly 70% were seen once, and the ten largest hold about 3.4%. The sequences come from peripheral blood mononuclear cells (PBMCs), collected before the fourth cycle of nivolumab. The receptor source for this set is a human donor with classical Hodgkin lymphoma. The CDR3 runs from the conserved cysteine through the conserved F or W. A D gene is named only where the DNA matches it firmly. Clone size is shown for a subset of rows, as once, few, many or a class of expanded clone.

J gene: TRBJ2-1
V gene: TRBV5-1
D gene: .
clone size: .
CDR3 DNA: TGCGCCAGCAGCACGCCGACGGGCAATGAGCAGTTCTTC
CDR3 protein: CASSTPTGNEQFF

J gene: TRBJ2-3
V gene: TRBV2
D gene: TRBD2
clone size: few
CDR3 DNA: TGTGCCAGCAGTGGGACTAGCGGGAGGGATACGCAGTATTTT
CDR3 protein: CASSGTSGRDTQYF

J gene: TRBJ2-7
V gene: TRBV7-2
D gene: .
clone size: once
CDR3 DNA: TGTGCCAGCAGCTTAGCGCGGCATTACGAGCAGTACTTC
CDR3 protein: CASSLARHYEQYF

J gene: TRBJ1-3
V gene: TRBV6-5
D gene: .
clone size: .
CDR3 DNA: TGTGCCAGCAGAACCCGGCTTGGAAACACCATATATTTT
CDR3 protein: CASRTRLGNTIYF

J gene: TRBJ1-3
V gene: TRBV6-1
D gene: .
clone size: .
CDR3 DNA: TGTGCCAGCAGCCAGAACTCTGGAAACACCATATATTTT
CDR3 protein: CASSQNSGNTIYF

J gene: TRBJ1-4
V gene: TRBV28
D gene: .
clone size: few
CDR3 DNA: TGTGCCAGCAGTTTTGACAGAACTAATGAAAAACTGTTTTTT
CDR3 protein: CASSFDRTNEKLFF

J gene: TRBJ2-7
V gene: TRBV25-1
D gene: TRBD1
clone size: many
CDR3 DNA: TGTGCCAGCAGTGAGACCGACAGGGTTTACGAGCAGTACTTC
CDR3 protein: CASSETDRVYEQYF

J gene: TRBJ2-3
V gene: TRBV28
D gene: .
clone size: .
CDR3 DNA: TGTGCCAGCAGCCCCATCACCACAGATACGCAGTATTTT
CDR3 protein: CASSPITTDTQYF

J gene: TRBJ2-5
V gene: TRBV11-2
D gene: TRBD2
clone size: .
CDR3 DNA: TGTGCCAGCACCCAAGGGACTAGGTCACAAGAGACCCAGTACTTC
CDR3 protein: CASTQGTRSQETQYF

J gene: TRBJ1-2
V gene: TRBV19
D gene: TRBD1
clone size: .
CDR3 DNA: TGTGCCAGTTGGAGGGGGCTGGGCTATGGCTACACCTTC
CDR3 protein: CASWRGLGYGYTF

J gene: TRBJ2-7
V gene: TRBV6-5
D gene: .
clone size: few
CDR3 DNA: TGTGCCAGCAGTCCCGGGGCTACCTACGAGCAGTACTTC
CDR3 protein: CASSPGATYEQYF

J gene: TRBJ2-1
V gene: TRBV28
D gene: .
clone size: .
CDR3 DNA: TGTGCCAGCAGTTTCCCTCGCCGGGGCGCCTACAATGAGCAGTTCTTC
CDR3 protein: CASSFPRRGAYNEQFF

J gene: TRBJ2-5
V gene: TRBV19
D gene: .
clone size: .
CDR3 DNA: TGTGCCAGTAGTCCCAACGGGCGGTCCCAAGAGACCCAGTACTTC
CDR3 protein: CASSPNGRSQETQYF

J gene: TRBJ1-3
V gene: TRBV4-2
D gene: .
clone size: .
CDR3 DNA: TGTGCCAGCAGCCAAGATCTGTGGACGAACTCTGGAAACACCATATATTTT
CDR3 protein: CASSQDLWTNSGNTIYF

J gene: TRBJ2-4
V gene: TRBV19
D gene: .
clone size: .
CDR3 DNA: TGTGCCAGTAGTCTCATATCGGGACTTTTAGCCAAAAACATTCAGTACTTC
CDR3 protein: CASSLISGLLAKNIQYF

J gene: TRBJ1-5
V gene: TRBV9
D gene: .
clone size: .
CDR3 DNA: TGTGCCAGCAGCCCCTCACCCAATCAGCCCCAGCATTTT
CDR3 protein: CASSPSPNQPQHF

J gene: TRBJ1-2
V gene: TRBV20-1
D gene: .
clone size: few
CDR3 DNA: TGCAGTGCCCTGGGGGAGTATGGCTACACCTTC
CDR3 protein: CSALGEYGYTF

J gene: TRBJ1-2
V gene: TRBV5-1
D gene: TRBD1
clone size: few
CDR3 DNA: TGCGCCAGCCAACCGGGACAGGGGCGTTACTATGGCTACACCTTC
CDR3 protein: CASQPGQGRYYGYTF

J gene: TRBJ2-7
V gene: TRBV28
D gene: .
clone size: .
CDR3 DNA: TGTGCCAGCAGTTTACTGGGAACCTACGAGCAGTACTTC
CDR3 protein: CASSLLGTYEQYF

J gene: TRBJ2-7
V gene: TRBV5-6
D gene: TRBD2
clone size: .
CDR3 DNA: TGTGCCAGCAGCTTGGGAAGCGGGAGGGCCTGGCACGAGCAGTACTTC
CDR3 protein: CASSLGSGRAWHEQYF

J gene: TRBJ2-7
V gene: TRBV4-2
D gene: .
clone size: .
CDR3 DNA: TGTGCCAGCAGCCAAGCGACCTCCAATTACGAGCAGTACTTC
CDR3 protein: CASSQATSNYEQYF

J gene: TRBJ2-1
V gene: TRBV30
D gene: .
clone size: .
CDR3 DNA: TGTGCCTGGAGTGTAGGGCTAGCGTCCTACAATGAGCAGTTCTTC
CDR3 protein: CAWSVGLASYNEQFF

J gene: TRBJ1-1
V gene: TRBV7-9
D gene: .
clone size: few
CDR3 DNA: TGTGCCAGCAGCTTAGCTTGGGGGAACACTGAAGCTTTCTTT
CDR3 protein: CASSLAWGNTEAFF

J gene: TRBJ1-2
V gene: TRBV27
D gene: TRBD1
clone size: .
CDR3 DNA: TGTGCCAGCAGTTTGGCCGGGACAGGCTATGGCTACACCTTC
CDR3 protein: CASSLAGTGYGYTF

J gene: TRBJ1-3
V gene: TRBV6-6
D gene: .
clone size: few
CDR3 DNA: TGTGCCAGCAAATCGACCGCCGACTCTGGAAACACCATATATTTT
CDR3 protein: CASKSTADSGNTIYF

J gene: TRBJ1-1
V gene: TRBV6-4
D gene: .
clone size: .
CDR3 DNA: TGTGCCAGCAGGCAGGGAACGACGAACACTGAAGCTTTCTTT
CDR3 protein: CASRQGTTNTEAFF

J gene: TRBJ1-1
V gene: TRBV7-2
D gene: .
clone size: .
CDR3 DNA: TGTGCCAGCAGCTTACAACCCGGGGGAGCTTTCTTT
CDR3 protein: CASSLQPGGAFF